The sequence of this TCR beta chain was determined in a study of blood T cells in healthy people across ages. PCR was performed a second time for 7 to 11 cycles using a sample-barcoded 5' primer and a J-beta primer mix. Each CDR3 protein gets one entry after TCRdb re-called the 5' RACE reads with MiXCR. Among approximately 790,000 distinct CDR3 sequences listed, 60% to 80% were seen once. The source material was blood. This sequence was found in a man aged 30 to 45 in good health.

CDR3: CATSRDSGLAIHEQYF. Here the CDR3 DNA reads TGTGCCACCAGCAGAGATTCTGGACTCGCCATCCACGAGCAGTACTTC. The V and J genes are TRBV15 and TRBJ2-4; maybe TRBD2 (5 bases). The J call may be in error: the DNA end matches TRBJ2-7 better. Per germline, CDR1 LNHNV and CDR2 YYDKDF (reference sequence). The CDR3 runs to 16 residues.